This T cell receptor beta chain was identified during a study of T cell clusters in autoimmune cytopenias (dated by TCRdb to 2018 to 2020). For the study in its entirety: Healthy donor controls had a mean age of roughly 51 years and a median age of about 62 years, with about 55% of the 43 female. Peripheral blood TRB and IGH repertoires were sequenced in autoimmune cytopenia patients at active disease and during treatment follow-up, alongside healthy, CLL and autoimmune hepatitis controls. The median TRB sequencing depth was roughly 56,000 reads per sample, and the median number of distinct TRB clonotypes was about 2,500 per sample. The comparison group for autoimmune hepatitis repertoires was about two dozen healthy donors matched for age and sex. For primary cytopenia the controls were about two dozen age-matched healthy donors, whereas for secondary cytopenia the controls were approximately 15 age-matched CLL patients. The goal of the study was to determine whether autoimmune cytopenia patients have a disease-specific immune repertoire signature that could serve as a blood-based biomarker.

Overall study results and their limits: In the comparison of secondary cytopenia with CLL, no cluster-lack signature showed up, apparently because the dominant lymphoma-associated repertoire masked the signature. The TRB repertoire shifts, including less even repertoires in secondary cytopenia and CLL, mostly reflected lymphoma bias and not autoimmunity. The T cell clusters were only ever defined in silico, so experimental validation of their functional role was still needed. Healthy donors had almost three times as many exclusive TRB clusters as active autoimmune hepatitis patients, a finding consistent with an autoimmunity-wide signature. GLIPH suggested that primary autoimmune cytopenia patients lacked physiological T cell clusters: 45 to 60 clusters were exclusive to healthy donors versus 15 to 20 exclusive to patients.

A note on this clonotype: Its target antigen remains unknown.

To amplify TRB rearrangements, a touch-down multiplex PCR protocol was run with the TRB-A and TRB-B primer pools combined in a single tube. Two consecutive PCR reactions with Phusion HS II polymerase added Illumina adapters and sample indices to the amplicons. After gel purification with the NucleoSpin Gel and PCR Clean-up kit, the amplicons were quantified by Qubit and checked for quality on an Agilent 2100 Bioanalyzer. Libraries were sequenced on an Illumina MiSeq using 600-cycle, single-indexed, paired-end runs. Under the source paper's analysis protocol: TRB reads were aligned and assembled with MiXCR version 2.1.12 using the default MiXCR reference library. A clone was defined by each unique CDR3 nucleotide sequence, and analysis was restricted to productive sequences with at least two reads. Alpha-parameterized diversity profiles (alpha 0 to 5), including the Shannon (alpha 1) and Simpson (alpha 2) indices, were computed with an R script to assess repertoire diversity. The tcR package was used to compute combinatorial TRB VJ usage, and cohorts were compared on this usage by principal component analysis with ade4. Using GLIPH, TCRbeta CDR3s were clustered on pairs of cohorts matched for age and read depth, and a Wilcoxon test was used to compare cluster frequencies. TCRdb reanalyzed the reads, keeping one entry per CDR3 protein sequence and omitting DNA. These V and J calls rely on TCRdb rather than the paper's analysis. The table for this sample shows 7,000 or so distinct CDR3 sequences. The leading ten clones occupy approximately 4% of the sample.

Each sample's TRB amplification started from about 250 ng of peripheral blood genomic DNA, which corresponds to 35,000 to 40,000 genome equivalents. Another study also made use of these data, one on T cell repertoires in aging, cancer and after chemotherapy. The other study reports the following: Donors spanned six age groups from 30 or younger to 70 or older, with at least three individuals per group. Control TCR repertoires from healthy donors were recorded across several months to years, and re-sampling revealed clear clonal overlap. The full dataset contained some 8.7 million TCR reads. Compared with age-matched healthy donors, untreated patients with hematological or solid cancers had significantly lower TCR diversity and higher clonality in blood. Declining TCR diversity with age in healthy donors was mainly explained by loss of richness; in cancer patients, loss of evenness also contributed. Median generation probability increased over the chemotherapy interval in both cancer cohorts, suggesting repertoire reconstitution through rebound thymic output. According to the authors, the repertoire data do not permit conclusions about immunological memory after chemotherapy. To look at immunoaging and at how T cells reconstitute after chemotherapy, the study profiled TCR beta repertoires in peripheral blood from both healthy donors and cancer patients. The cohort comprised around 220 cancer patients, roughly 93 with hematological and 124 with solid cancers, plus 95 healthy donors as a reference group. Processing of the TRB sequences was carried out with MiXCR versions 2.12 and 3.0.5. Repertoire metrics included Shannon diversity, evenness, clonality (one minus evenness), and alpha-parameterized diversity profiles from alpha 0 to 5. The IGoR algorithm was used to calculate generation probabilities for clones in the paired samples taken before and after chemotherapy.

Sequencing used peripheral blood. This receptor was identified in a human donor in good health.

The CDR3 corresponds to CACSIVRRPSYNEQFF. In this chain, TRBV19 is recombined with TRBJ2-1. The CDR3 runs 16 residues from the cysteine to the phenylalanine. DNA for this receptor is not on file. CDR1 is given as LNHDA and CDR2 as SQIVND, both from the germline V gene (reference sequence).